These 15 T cell receptor beta chains originate from one sample sequenced in a study of blood T cell repertoires in COVID-19. Data came from immunoSEQ multiplex PCR; TCRdb stores just in-frame clones and leaves some out. In the table there are approximately 250,000 clones, 70% to 90% of which are singletons. The specimen sequenced was peripheral blood. These TCRs come from a woman aged 55 to 70 with active or convalescent COVID-19.

The V call is TRBV28, the J call TRBJ1-1, with D possibly being TRBD1 (6 bases). This CDR3 spans 17 amino acids. Germline V lookup: CDR1 MDHEN, CDR2 SYDVKM. V was trimmed by 4 bases and J by 1 base, leaving 19 bases between them. CDR3 loop: CASSSPGTQGWNTEAFF. The CDR3 region has the DNA TGTGCCAGCAGTTCCCCCGGGACACAGGGTTGGAACACTGAAGCTTTCTTT.

This chain connects TRBV7-3 to TRBJ2-3, with 7 bases that match TRBD1. After removal of 6 bases from V and 2 bases from J, the junction contained 8 bases not matched to a gene. The CDR3 has 15 amino acids. Germline values: CDR1 SGHTA, CDR2 FQGTGA. This chain's CDR3 is CASSPDRAFTDTQYF. Written as DNA, the CDR3 is TGTGCCAGCAGTCCTGACAGGGCATTCACAGATACGCAGTATTTT.

The rearrangement uses TRBV7-9 and TRBJ1-6; 7 nucleotides line up with TRBD1. Looked up from germline, CDR1 is SEHNR and CDR2 is FQNEAQ (reference sequence). This CDR3 region has 15 residues. Germline trimming cut 6 bases from V and 7 bases from J; bases unmatched to any gene: 9. CDR3 nucleotide sequence: TGTGCCAGCAGACCACGGGACAGATTGAATTCACCCCTCCACTTT. Amino acid sequence: CASRPRDRLNSPLHF.

This clone is a singleton in its sample. J is TRBJ1-5 and V is TRBV28, with TRBD1 matching 11 bases. Per the germline V gene, CDR1 is MDHEN and CDR2 is SYDVKM. The trim removed 5 bases at V and 6 bases at J, leaving 6 bases unmatched. The CDR3 covers 15 residues. CDR3 protein: CASSGGTGGIQPQHF. The CDR3 bases are TGTGCCAGCAGTGGGGGGACAGGGGGAATTCAGCCCCAGCATTTT.

The chain combines TRBV7-9 with TRBJ2-2; TRBD1 is a possible D gene (6 bases). The CDR3 runs 16 residues. Germline CDR1 is SEHNR and CDR2 is FQNEAQ (reference sequence). Trimming took off 4 bases at V and 3 bases at J, with 15 bases between the two ends. The CDR3 region is CASSSNRDKYTGELFF. The CDR3 coding sequence is TGTGCCAGCAGCTCAAACCGGGACAAATACACCGGGGAGCTGTTTTTT.

The chain carries TRBV3-1 (or the pseudogene TRBV3-2) and TRBJ2-3, with TRBD2 identical over 10 bases. The germline gives CDR1 LGHDT, CDR2 YNNKEL (reference sequence). There are 15 residues in the CDR3. Trimming took 2 bases from V and 5 from J; bases not matched to a gene: 4. Here the CDR3 reads CASSQKRGGVDTQYF. The CDR3 region has the DNA TGTGCCAGCAGCCAAAAGCGGGGGGGCGTAGATACGCAGTATTTT.

The chain uses TRBV6-4 and TRBJ1-1; the D is unclear. Deletions cut 8 bases from V and 1 base from J, with 11 bases between. Germline values: CDR1 MRHNA, CDR2 SNTAGT. The CDR3 is made up of 13 amino acids. The CDR3 DNA follows: TGTGCCAGCTCTTCAGACTCGAACACTGAAGCTTTCTTT. Protein product: CASSSDSNTEAFF.

In its sample, this clone was seen once. This chain joins TRBV19 and TRBJ2-2, with D possibly TRBD1 on 5 matching bases. The CDR3 extends over 14 amino acids. Germline CDR1 LNHDA, CDR2 SQIVND (reference sequence). Between the trimmed V and J ends, which lost 6 bases and 2 bases, there was a span of 10 bases. The CDR3 protein is CASSQGINTGELFF. The CDR3, as DNA: TGTGCCAGTAGCCAGGGTATCAACACCGGGGAGCTGTTTTTT.

This clone was found once. This chain joins TRBV4-2 and TRBJ1-4; tentative D call: TRBD1 (6 bases). V dropped 3 bases and J dropped 2 bases, with 13 bases sitting between them. This CDR3 has 16 amino acids. From germline, CDR1 is LGHNA and CDR2 YNFKEQ. The CDR3 DNA is TGTGCCAGCAGCCAGGCCGGGACAACGACTAATGAAAAACTGTTTTTT. It encodes CASSQAGTTTNEKLFF.

This chain uses TRBV2 with TRBJ2-7, with D maybe TRBD2 (7 bases). CDR3 length: 17 residues. The V and J ends lost 1 base and 2 bases respectively, with 18 bases between them. Germline V gene lookup returns CDR1 SNHLY and CDR2 FYNNEI. The CDR3 nucleotides are TGTGCCAGCAGTGAAGGGATTAGGGGGAGGGCCCCCTACGAGCAGTACTTC. This sequence encodes CASSEGIRGRAPYEQYF.

V gene TRBV7-3 combines with J gene TRBJ2-1, with D possibly matching TRBD2 (6 bases). Germline V gene lookup returns CDR1 SGHTA and CDR2 FQGTGA. The CDR3 has 15 residues. V was clipped by 2 bases and J by 10 bases, with 18 bases between them. CDR3 loop: CASSLEAGSFREQFF. DNA of the CDR3: TGTGCCAGCAGCTTAGAGGCGGGATCGTTCAGGGAGCAGTTCTTC.

The gene calls are TRBV11-3 and TRBJ2-1; the match to TRBD2 covers 10 bases. Germline CDR1 reads SGHNT; CDR2 reads YENEEA. The trim removed 1 base at V and 8 bases at J, leaving 11 bases unmatched. The CDR3 is 17 residues long. Here the CDR3 reads CASSLGTSGEVPHEQFF. The DNA for the CDR3 is TGTGCCAGCAGCTTAGGGACTAGCGGCGAGGTCCCTCATGAGCAGTTCTTC. Full variable domain (missing parts from reference TRBV11-3 and TRBJ2-1): EAGVVQSPRYKIIEKKQPVAFWCNPISGHNTLYWYLQNLGQGPELLIRYENEEAVDDSQLPKDRFSAERLKGVDSTLKIQPAELGDSAVYLCASSLGTSGEVPHEQFFGPGTRLTVL.

Written as DNA, the CDR3 is TGTGCCTGGAGTGCCTTGACAGGGGGCGATGGCTACACCTTC. It encodes CAWSALTGGDGYTF. J is TRBJ1-2 and V is TRBV30; 10 positions agree with TRBD1. The CDR3 covers 14 residues. Per germline, CDR1 GTSNPN and CDR2 SVGIG (reference sequence). Unmatched junction bases numbered 5, after V lost 1 base and J lost 6 bases.

CDR3 in DNA: TGTGCCAGTCCTAGCGGGAACCTCTCTGGGGCCAACGTCCTGACTTTC. It specifies CASPSGNLSGANVLTF. The chain employs TRBV21-1 and TRBJ2-6; TRBD2, the table's D call, was not compared with the DNA. TRBV21-1 is a documented pseudogene. This CDR3 region has 16 residues.

This chain joins TRBV11-3 and TRBJ1-5; tentative D call: TRBD1 (6 bases). V dropped 2 bases and J dropped 11 bases, with 16 bases sitting between them. Germline-derived CDR1 and CDR2 are SGHNT and YENEEA. The CDR3 is 14 amino acids. The CDR3 region has the DNA TGTGCCAGCAGCTTACTGACAGGCCCGAGGACCCAGCATTTT. Protein sequence: CASSLLTGPRTQHF.